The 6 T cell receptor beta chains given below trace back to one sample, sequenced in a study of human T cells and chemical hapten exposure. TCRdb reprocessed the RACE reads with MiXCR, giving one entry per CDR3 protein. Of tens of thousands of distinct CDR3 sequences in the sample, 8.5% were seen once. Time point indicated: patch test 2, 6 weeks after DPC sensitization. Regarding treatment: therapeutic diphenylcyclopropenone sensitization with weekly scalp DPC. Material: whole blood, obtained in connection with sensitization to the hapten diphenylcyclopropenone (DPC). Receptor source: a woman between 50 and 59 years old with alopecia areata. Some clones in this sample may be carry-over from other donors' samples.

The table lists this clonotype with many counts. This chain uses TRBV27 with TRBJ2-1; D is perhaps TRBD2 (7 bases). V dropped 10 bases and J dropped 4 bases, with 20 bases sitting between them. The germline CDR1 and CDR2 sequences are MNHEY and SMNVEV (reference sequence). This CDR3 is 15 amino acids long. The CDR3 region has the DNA TGTGCCACTGCGATCGGGGGGCTGGGTTACAATGAGCAGTTCTTC. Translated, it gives CATAIGGLGYNEQFF.

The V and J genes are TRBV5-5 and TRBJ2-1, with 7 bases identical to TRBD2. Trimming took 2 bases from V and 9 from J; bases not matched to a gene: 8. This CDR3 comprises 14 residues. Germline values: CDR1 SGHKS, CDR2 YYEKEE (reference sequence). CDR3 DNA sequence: TGTGCCAGCAGCTTTACAGCGGGGAGAGGTGAGCAGTTCTTC. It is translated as CASSFTAGRGEQFF.

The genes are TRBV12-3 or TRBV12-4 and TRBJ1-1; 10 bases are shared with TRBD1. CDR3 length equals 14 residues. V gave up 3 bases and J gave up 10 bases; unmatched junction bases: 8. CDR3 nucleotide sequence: TGTGCCAGCAGTTTCCCGGACAGGGGGGACCGAGCTTTCTTT. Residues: CASSFPDRGDRAFF.

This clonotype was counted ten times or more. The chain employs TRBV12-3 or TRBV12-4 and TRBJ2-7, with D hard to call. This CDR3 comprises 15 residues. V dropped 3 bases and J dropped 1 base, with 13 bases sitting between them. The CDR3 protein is CASSFSLGRSYEQYF. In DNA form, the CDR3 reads TGTGCCAGCAGTTTTAGTCTCGGCAGATCCTACGAGCAGTACTTC.

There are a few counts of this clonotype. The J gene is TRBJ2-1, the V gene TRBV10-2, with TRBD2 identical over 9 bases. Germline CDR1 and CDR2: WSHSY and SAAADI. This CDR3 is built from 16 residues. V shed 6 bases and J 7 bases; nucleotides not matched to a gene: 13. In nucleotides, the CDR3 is TGCGCCAGCAGGACCACTAGCGCGGGAGGGTATAATGAGCAGTTCTTC. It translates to CASRTTSAGGYNEQFF.

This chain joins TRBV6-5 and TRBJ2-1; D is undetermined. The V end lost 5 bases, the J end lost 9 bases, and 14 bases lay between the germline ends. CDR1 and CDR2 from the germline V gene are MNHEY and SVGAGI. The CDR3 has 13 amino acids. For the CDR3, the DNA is TGTGCCAGCAGTAGGCATCGCGGTGGTGAGCAGTTCTTC. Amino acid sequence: CASSRHRGGEQFF.